Listed below are T cell receptor beta chains from one sample, sequenced in a study of regulatory T cells in long-lasting Graves disease. TCRdb re-called the multiplex PCR reads through MiXCR, storing one row per CDR3 protein. Counted here are 350,000 to 500,000 distinct CDR3 sequences, over 20% occurring once; the ten biggest clones make up roughly an eighth. Material: peripheral blood mononuclear cells (PBMCs), obtained when the disease was refractory, from a patient treated with antithyroid drugs. The receptors stem from a female donor with Graves disease. The CDR3 runs from the conserved cysteine through the conserved F or W. Fields, in order: D gene, V gene, clone size, J gene, CDR3 protein, CDR3 DNA. A D gene is named only where the DNA matches it firmly. Only part of the rows carry a size: once, few, many, or a class if the clone is expanded.

TRBD1	TRBV29-1	-	TRBJ2-1	CSVAVQGTYNEQFF	TGCAGCGTTGCCGTACAGGGGACCTACAATGAGCAGTTCTTC
-	TRBV6-1	few	TRBJ2-2	CASSPGTPGAGELFF	TGTGCCAGCAGCCCGGGGACGCCGGGCGCCGGGGAGCTGTTTTTT
-	TRBV14	once	TRBJ2-6	CASSLRGSGTNVLTF	TGTGCCAGCAGCCTCCGGGGCTCTGGGACCAACGTCCTGACTTTC
TRBD1	TRBV20-1	many	TRBJ1-4	CSAGQGSREKLFF	TGCAGTGCTGGACAGGGTAGTCGCGAAAAACTGTTTTTT
TRBD2	TRBV28	many	TRBJ2-7	CASSSGLVRVEQYF	TGTGCCAGCAGTTCGGGACTAGTACGGGTCGAGCAGTACTTC
-	TRBV20-1	many	TRBJ2-5	CSARIPGDETQYF	TGCAGTGCTAGAATCCCCGGAGATGAGACCCAGTACTTC
-	TRBV28	-	TRBJ1-4	CASSPADMELFF	TGTGCCAGCAGTCCCGCCGACATGGAACTGTTTTTT
-	TRBV5-4	-	TRBJ2-2	CASSAGTFNTGELFF	TGTGCCAGCAGCGCCGGGACTTTTAACACCGGGGAGCTGTTTTTT
-	TRBV6-2/TRBV6-3	-	TRBJ2-1	CASSYSEAGRNEQFF	TGTGCCAGCAGTTACTCAGAGGCAGGGCGCAATGAGCAGTTCTTC
-	TRBV28	-	TRBJ2-3	CASSWSGGGTDTQYF	TGTGCCAGCAGTTGGAGCGGAGGAGGCACAGATACGCAGTATTTT
-	TRBV30	-	TRBJ2-2	CAWMNERQTNTGELFF	TGTGCCTGGATGAATGAGAGACAAACGAACACCGGGGAGCTGTTTTTT
TRBD2	TRBV5-6	-	TRBJ2-5	CASSFSRGGGRETQYF	TGTGCCAGCAGCTTTTCGCGGGGGGGGGGGAGAGAGACCCAGTACTTC
-	TRBV7-9	many	TRBJ2-2	CASRNRDHTNTGELFF	TGTGCCAGCAGGAACCGGGACCATACGAACACCGGGGAGCTGTTTTTT
-	TRBV5-4	-	TRBJ1-1	CASSLFRGETEAFF	TGTGCCAGCAGCTTGTTTAGGGGTGAGACTGAAGCTTTCTTT
-	TRBV28	few	TRBJ1-5	CASSPPPGWNQPQHF	TGTGCCAGCAGTCCCCCCCCGGGTTGGAATCAGCCCCAGCATTTT
-	TRBV7-3	many	TRBJ2-6	CASSLIAQPYSGANVLTF	TGTGCCAGCAGCTTAATCGCACAGCCGTACTCTGGGGCCAACGTCCTGACTTTC
-	TRBV7-8	many	TRBJ1-1	CASSYGGPFMNTEAFF	TGTGCCAGCAGCTATGGGGGCCCATTCATGAACACTGAAGCTTTCTTT
TRBD2	TRBV28	many	TRBJ2-5	CASTPRLAGVSISF	TGTGCCAGCACCCCGCGACTAGCGGGAGTATCGATTAGCTTC
-	TRBV6-2/TRBV6-3	-	TRBJ1-1	CASSYSPGLIAEAFF	TGTGCCAGCAGTTACTCGCCAGGGCTTATCGCTGAAGCTTTCTTT
-	TRBV12-3/TRBV12-4	many	TRBJ1-2	CASRDDPRVDYGYTF	TGTGCCAGCAGAGACGATCCACGGGTTGACTATGGCTACACCTTC
-	TRBV25-1	-	TRBJ1-1	CASSEYRREEAFF	TGTGCCAGCAGTGAATATCGGCGGGAAGAAGCTTTCTTT
-	TRBV6-9	-	TRBJ2-3	CASSYSTDGVADTQYF	TGTGCCAGCAGTTACTCTACGGACGGGGTCGCAGATACGCAGTATTTT
-	TRBV18	-	TRBJ2-3	CASSPLTEFTDTQYF	TGTGCCAGCTCACCATTAACGGAATTCACAGATACGCAGTATTTT
-	TRBV2	many	TRBJ1-5	CASSEQRQVINQPQHF	TGTGCCAGCAGTGAGCAAAGACAGGTGATCAATCAGCCCCAGCATTTT
TRBD1	TRBV28	many	TRBJ2-7	CASSPWTGALYEQYF	TGTGCCAGCAGCCCATGGACAGGGGCCCTCTACGAGCAGTACTTC
TRBD1	TRBV18	-	TRBJ2-7	CASSPTTGYDEQYF	TGTGCCAGCTCACCCACGACAGGGTACGACGAGCAGTACTTC
TRBD1	TRBV19	few	TRBJ1-1	CASLDRVVTEAFF	TGTGCCAGTCTCGACAGGGTCGTCACTGAAGCTTTCTTT
-	TRBV9	few	TRBJ2-2	CASSGGSEPLFF	TGTGCCAGCAGCGGTGGCTCCGAGCCGCTGTTTTTT
TRBD1	TRBV27	many	TRBJ1-4	CASRRDQTGTNEKLFF	TGTGCCAGCAGACGCGACCAGACAGGGACTAATGAAAAACTGTTTTTT
TRBD1	TRBV15	-	TRBJ2-7	CATSRLGQGVAYEQYF	TGTGCCACCAGCAGGCTAGGACAGGGGGTGGCCTACGAGCAGTACTTC
TRBD1	TRBV2	many	TRBJ1-5	CASRLPGQGASQPQHF	TGTGCCAGCAGGCTACCGGGACAGGGGGCCAGTCAGCCCCAGCATTTT
TRBD1	TRBV2	many	TRBJ2-2	CASGRDRGTGELFF	TGTGCCAGCGGCCGGGACAGGGGCACCGGGGAGCTGTTTTTT
-	TRBV7-9	-	TRBJ1-6	CASSLIAGSPPHF	TGTGCCAGCAGCTTAATTGCGGGATCACCCCCCCACTTT